The sample holds many counts of the clone carrying this T cell receptor beta chain. What it binds is not known. This record comes from a study of read filtering for tumor transcriptome and immune sequencing. From 350 to 500 ng of RNA, a library with molecular barcoded alpha/delta and beta/gamma adaptors was made. One entry per CDR3 protein, called by TCRdb with MiXCR from the reads. The sample carries 130,000 or so distinct CDR3 sequences, around 14% recorded once. Broader study findings: Correlation between methods rose after single-read clonotypes were removed.

Germline CDR1 is SEHNR and CDR2 is FQNEAQ (reference sequence). The CDR3 is 12 residues long. V lost 1 base and J 10 bases, leaving 10 bases between the germline ends. The sequenced material came from a population of CD138-negative cells sorted from bone marrow. The chain is built from TRBV7-9 and TRBJ1-1; D is ambiguous. This TCR came from a donor aged 40 or older with multiple myeloma. CDR3 nucleotide sequence: TGTGCCAGCAGCTTAGGCGGGAGTGGAGCTTTCTTT. As protein: CASSLGGSGAFF.